A selection of T cell receptor beta chains follows, all from one sample in a study of blood T cell repertoires in COVID-19. This table comes from immunoSEQ multiplex PCR, and its TCRdb copy is limited to in-frame clones, with some not included. The sample has some 180,000 clones, roughly 80% seen once. Sample: peripheral blood. Every receptor here comes from an elderly woman with acute or convalescent COVID-19. Both conserved end residues are part of each CDR3. The D gene is left open where the match is weak. Clone size appears in some rows only: once, few, many, or a class for an expanded clone.

clone_size d_call j_call v_call cdr3_aa cdr3_nt
. . TRBJ1-1 TRBV30 CAWTRDRAQGTEAFF TGTGCCTGGACCAGGGACCGAGCACAGGGAACTGAAGCTTTCTTT
. TRBD1 TRBJ1-1 TRBV19 CASSRRGRPTEAFF TGTGCCAGTAGTAGAAGGGGGCGGCCCACTGAAGCTTTCTTT
. . TRBJ1-5 TRBV7-9 CASSQSQSGGNQPQHF TGTGCCAGCAGCCAATCCCAATCTGGAGGGAATCAGCCCCAGCATTTT
. TRBD1 TRBJ1-1 TRBV28 CASSPEWTGPNTEAFF TGTGCCAGCAGTCCTGAATGGACAGGGCCGAACACTGAAGCTTTCTTT
. TRBD1 TRBJ2-2 TRBV11-2 CARKNRTGTGELFF TGTGCCAGAAAAAACCGGACAGGCACCGGGGAGCTGTTTTTT
. . TRBJ2-3 TRBV5-1 CASSENSGTRRGQSTDTQYF TGCGCCAGCAGCGAGAATTCCGGGACTCGAAGGGGGCAAAGCACAGATACGCAGTATTTT
. TRBD1 TRBJ1-6 TRBV18 CASSPTGTVENSPLHF TGTGCCAGCTCACCTACCGGGACAGTTGAAAATTCACCCCTCCACTTT
. . TRBJ1-1 TRBV27 CASSIGAERLNTEAFF TGTGCCAGCAGTATTGGGGCAGAGAGATTGAACACTGAAGCTTTCTTT
. . TRBJ2-7 TRBV12-3/TRBV12-4 CASTYSGLEQYF TGTGCCAGCACCTATTCAGGGCTTGAGCAGTACTTC
. TRBD2 TRBJ2-1 TRBV6-2/TRBV6-3 CASSYLSRTGGVLGYNEQFF TGTGCCAGCAGTTATCTCAGTCGTACGGGGGGAGTATTGGGTTACAATGAGCAGTTCTTC
. TRBD1 TRBJ2-3 TRBV7-6 CASSPWTGGPDTQYF TGTGCCAGCAGCCCATGGACAGGGGGCCCAGATACGCAGTATTTT
. . TRBJ2-1 TRBV12-3/TRBV12-4 CASSPLRTNEQFF TGTGCCAGCAGCCCACTTCGAACCAATGAGCAGTTCTTC
. TRBD1 TRBJ1-3 TRBV5-1 CASSPGQGAGNTIYF TGCGCCAGCAGCCCGGGACAGGGTGCTGGAAACACCATATATTTT
. TRBD1 TRBJ1-1 TRBV5-1 CASSLAYRGMNTEAFF TGCGCCAGCAGCTTGGCCTACAGGGGGATGAACACTGAAGCTTTCTTT
. TRBD2 TRBJ2-1 TRBV11-2 CASSFFGLALGNEQFF TGTGCCAGCAGCTTTTTTGGACTAGCATTAGGGAATGAGCAGTTCTTC
. TRBD2 TRBJ2-7 TRBV9 CASSVLAGPSYEQYF TGTGCCAGCAGCGTACTAGCGGGGCCCTCCTACGAGCAGTACTTC
. . TRBJ2-7 TRBV18 CASSPSSYEQYF TGTGCCAGCTCACCCAGTTCCTACGAGCAGTACTTC
. TRBD1 TRBJ1-4 TRBV24-1 CATSDRGQWEKLFF TGTGCCACCAGTGACAGGGGGCAGTGGGAAAAACTGTTTTTT
. TRBD1 TRBJ1-5 TRBV19 CATRQGLGSNQPQHF TGTGCCACCCGACAGGGGCTTGGGAGCAATCAGCCCCAGCATTTT
few TRBD2 TRBJ2-2 TRBV5-4 CASSRTSGGTGELFF TGTGCCAGCAGCCGGACTAGCGGGGGCACCGGGGAGCTGTTTTTT
. . TRBJ1-1 TRBV14 CASSQAGRTEAFF TGTGCCAGCAGCCAAGCAGGGCGGACTGAAGCTTTCTTT
. . TRBJ2-5 TRBV6-5 CASTHRQVQETQYF TGTGCCAGCACCCACCGACAGGTCCAAGAGACCCAGTACTTC
few TRBD1 TRBJ2-7 TRBV9 CASSEGAGGQAYEQYF TGTGCCAGCAGCGAGGGGGCCGGAGGACAGGCGTACGAGCAGTACTTC
. TRBD1 TRBJ1-2 TRBV3-1/TRBV3-2 CASSRAGTDGYTF TGTGCCAGCAGCCGTGCCGGGACAGACGGCTACACCTTC
. . TRBJ1-4 TRBV3-1/TRBV3-2 CASSLRTADEKLFF TGTGCCAGCAGCCTCCGGACAGCCGATGAAAAACTGTTTTTT
once TRBD2 TRBJ2-3 TRBV19 CASSRDLGGITDTQYF TGTGCCAGTAGTCGGGACCTGGGAGGGATCACAGATACGCAGTATTTT
. . TRBJ1-1 TRBV5-5 CASSQDRGVPAFF TGTGCCAGCAGTCAGGACAGAGGGGTTCCGGCTTTCTTT
. . TRBJ2-7 TRBV6-5 CASSPGTLGYEQYF TGTGCCAGCAGTCCCGGGACATTAGGGTACGAGCAGTACTTC
. . TRBJ2-7 TRBV4-1 CASSQNQAAYEQYF TGCGCCAGCAGCCAAAACCAGGCAGCCTACGAGCAGTACTTC
. TRBD2 TRBJ2-7 TRBV2 CASSGGGSAFYEQYF TGTGCCAGCAGTGGGGGGGGGTCGGCGTTCTACGAGCAGTACTTC
. . TRBJ2-2 TRBV5-6 CASSLVTRTNTGELFF TGTGCCAGCAGCTTGGTTACAAGAACGAACACCGGGGAGCTGTTTTTT
. . TRBJ2-2 TRBV18 CASSPIAGSNTGELFF TGTGCCAGCTCACCGATCGCAGGGTCGAACACCGGGGAGCTGTTTTTT